The 23 T cell receptor beta chains listed next were all sequenced from one sample in a study of cytomegalovirus exposure and HLA in healthy donors. Generated by immunoSEQ multiplex PCR, the TCRdb table keeps only in-frame clones and is missing some. The repertoire includes some 160,000 clones, roughly 92% of them detected once, and about 0.65% sits in the top ten. Material: PBMCs. These receptors all stem from a man aged 18 to 35 in good health and CMV-seronegative.

The gene calls are TRBV5-4 and TRBJ1-4; perhaps TRBD1 as D (5 bases). Germline values: CDR1 SGHNT, CDR2 YYREEE (reference sequence). V was shortened by 2 bases and J by 5 bases, with 7 bases between the two germline ends. The CDR3 sequence is 13 residues long. The chain's CDR3 is CASSLAGNEKLFF. In DNA form, the CDR3 reads TGTGCCAGCAGCTTAGCAGGGAATGAAAAACTGTTTTTT.

This chain links TRBV28 with TRBJ2-3; 8 nucleotides line up with TRBD1. CDR3 size: 16 residues. V was clipped by 4 bases and J by 4 bases; unmatched bases: 10. Germline loops: CDR1 MDHEN, CDR2 SYDVKM. CDR3 region: CASSSSWTGPPDTQYF. The CDR3 coding sequence is TGTGCCAGCAGTTCCTCCTGGACAGGGCCCCCAGATACGCAGTATTTT.

This clone was observed a single time. The chain links TRBV11-2 to TRBJ1-5; 12 bases align to TRBD1. CDR1 and CDR2 from the germline V gene are SGHAT and FQNNGV. Trimming took 5 bases from V and 3 from J; bases not matched to a gene: 8. The CDR3 sequence is 17 residues long. CDR3 region: CASSTGTGGQDNQPQHF. The CDR3 nucleotides are TGTGCCAGCAGCACCGGGACAGGGGGCCAGGACAATCAGCCCCAGCATTTT.

The genes are TRBV11-2 and TRBJ2-3, with TRBD2 matching 12 bases. Germline V CDR1 and CDR2: SGHAT, FQNNGV. The CDR3 length is 16 residues. Losses at the gene ends were 1 base for V and 4 bases for J; bases not matched to a gene: 3. The DNA for the CDR3 is TGTGCCAGCAGCTTAGCTAGCGGGGGGGCATCAGATACGCAGTATTTT. It translates to CASSLASGGASDTQYF.

The chain joins TRBV13 to TRBJ1-1; TRBD1 is a possible D gene (6 bases). CDR3 length: 12 amino acids. Germline V gives CDR1 PRHDT, CDR2 FYEKMQ (reference sequence). V lost 3 bases and J lost 13, with 15 bases in between. CDR3 sequence: CASSLQGFMFFF. CDR3 DNA: TGTGCCAGCAGCTTGCAGGGGTTTATGTTTTTCTTT.

The chain is built from TRBV5-8 and TRBJ2-5; 12 bases match TRBD1. CDR1 SGHTS and CDR2 YDEGEE come from the germline V gene. Trimming at V came to 6 bases and at J to 6 bases, leaving 9 bases not matched to a gene. The CDR3 extends over 15 amino acids. In DNA, the CDR3 is TGTGCCAGCAACCCCGATGGGACAGGGGGCAAGACCCAGTACTTC. Amino acids: CASNPDGTGGKTQYF.

The chain recombines TRBV5-4 with TRBJ2-7, with 7 nucleotides matching TRBD2. CDR3 length: 14 amino acids. CDR1 is SGHNT and CDR2 is YYREEE in the germline V gene (reference sequence). The V gene end was trimmed by 2 bases and the J gene end by 3 bases; junction bases not matched to a gene: 5. CDR3 bases: TGTGCCAGCAGCTTTCGCGGGGGAGACTACGAGCAGTACTTC. This sequence encodes CASSFRGGDYEQYF.

The J gene is TRBJ1-4, the V gene TRBV27; TRBD1 agrees at 10 bases. V lost 5 bases to trimming and J lost 7 bases; unmatched junction nucleotides: 7. The CDR3 is 15 residues long. Looked up from germline, CDR1 is MNHEY and CDR2 is SMNVEV (reference sequence). DNA for the CDR3: TGTGCCAGCAGTCCCGCCGGGACAGGGGTTGAAAAACTGTTTTTT. It specifies CASSPAGTGVEKLFF.

The chain links TRBV11-3 to TRBJ2-1, with TRBD1 matching 8 bases. This CDR3 is 17 amino acids long. V lost 5 bases to trimming and J lost 2 bases; unmatched junction nucleotides: 11. CDR1 and CDR2 from the germline V gene are SGHNT and YENEEA. Here the CDR3 reads CASSHTGTGDPYNEQFF. CDR3 nucleotides: TGTGCCAGCAGCCACACCGGGACAGGTGACCCCTACAATGAGCAGTTCTTC.

The J gene is TRBJ1-6, the V gene TRBV5-1; D unclear. The CDR3 contains 17 residues. V lost 0 bases and J 0 bases, leaving 10 bases between the germline ends. Germline-derived CDR1 and CDR2 are SGHRS and YFSETQ. The CDR3 sequence: CASSLDLSSSYNSPLHF. In DNA form, the CDR3 reads TGCGCCAGCAGCTTGGATCTCTCCAGCTCCTATAATTCACCCCTCCACTTT.

For the CDR3, the DNA is TGTGCCAGCAGTGAGGGGGGGGCTCGCAATGAGCAGTTCTTC. Residues: CASSEGGARNEQFF. The chain carries TRBV6-1 and TRBJ2-1; possible D gene TRBD2, 7 bases. V was trimmed by 3 bases and J by 6 bases, leaving 12 bases between them. The CDR3 has 14 residues. The germline V gene has CDR1 MNHNS and CDR2 SASEGT.

V and J are TRBV29-1 and TRBJ1-5; D possibly corresponds to TRBD1 (5 bases). In germline, CDR1 is SQVTM, CDR2 ANQGSEA. The CDR3 covers 13 residues. V was clipped by 4 bases and J by 0 bases, with 7 bases between them. DNA for the CDR3: TGCAGCGTTGGCGGGGGTAGCAATCAGCCCCAGCATTTT. Translating it yields CSVGGGSNQPQHF.

This clone has a single count. V is TRBV30 and J is TRBJ2-7; 9 bases are a match to TRBD1. The CDR3 contains 14 residues. J gave up 6 bases and V 4 bases, and 10 bases lay outside the gene matches. The germline V gene encodes CDR1 GTSNPN and CDR2 SVGIG (reference sequence). CDR3 DNA: TGTGCCTGGACTACCGGGACAGGGTTCTCCGAGCAGTACGTC. Translation gives CAWTTGTGFSEQYV.

The CDR3 region is CASSEALYRGRGTF. CDR3 nucleotide sequence: TGTGCCAGCAGTGAAGCGCTCTACAGGGGCAGGGGCACCTTC. The V and J genes are TRBV2 and TRBJ1-2; 7 nucleotides align to TRBD1. V lost 0 bases and J lost 13; bases outside the gene matches: 11. Germline lookup yields CDR1 SNHLY and CDR2 FYNNEI. The CDR3 is made up of 14 amino acids.

This clone ranks as medium-sized. V usage is TRBV6-4 and J usage is TRBJ2-3, with D possibly matching TRBD2 (7 bases). Germline CDR1 is MRHNA and CDR2 is SNTAGT. The CDR3 sequence is 15 residues long. V lost 2 bases, J lost 0 bases, and 9 bases lay in between. CDR3 DNA: TGTGCCAGCAGTGACGGGGGGGCTAGCACAGATACGCAGTATTTT. Translating it yields CASSDGGASTDTQYF.

The chain has TRBV6-5 and TRBJ1-1; D remains unclear. The CDR3 covers 13 residues. Germline assignment: CDR1 MNHEY and CDR2 SVGAGI. Trimming took off 4 bases at V and 0 bases at J, with 6 bases between the two ends. Written as DNA, the CDR3 is TGTGCCAGCAGTTCCCGGGTGAACACTGAAGCTTTCTTT. Translating it yields CASSSRVNTEAFF.

This clone was seen a handful of times. The rearrangement uses TRBV4-1 and TRBJ2-6; no reliable D call. The CDR3 extends over 15 amino acids. Germline V lookup: CDR1 MGHRA, CDR2 YSYEKL. V gave up 2 bases and J gave up 6 bases, with 11 bases separating them. The CDR3 here is CASSQSFGSANVLTF. In DNA form, the CDR3 reads TGCGCCAGCAGCCAATCTTTTGGCTCGGCCAACGTCCTGACTTTC.

This chain connects TRBV19 to TRBJ1-4; tentatively, D is TRBD1 (5 bases). Trimming removed 3 bases at V and 0 bases at J, with 11 bases between. This CDR3 comprises 16 residues. Germline CDR1 and CDR2: LNHDA and SQIVND (reference sequence). This CDR3 is CASSMGQIPTNEKLFF. CDR3 in DNA: TGTGCCAGTAGTATGGGGCAGATACCAACTAATGAAAAACTGTTTTTT.

Only one count was recorded for this clone. V gene TRBV9 combines with J gene TRBJ1-1; D is ambiguous. Trimming stripped 4 bases from V and 1 base from J, with 11 bases between. The CDR3 consists of 14 residues. Per germline, CDR1 SGDLS and CDR2 YYNGEE. In nucleotides, the CDR3 is TGTGCCAGCAGCCCCCTAGGCGGGAACACTGAAGCTTTCTTT. The encoded protein is CASSPLGGNTEAFF. Together with reference TRBV9 and TRBJ1-1, the CDR3 gives the full variable domain: DSGVTQTPKHLITATGQRVTLRCSPRSGDLSVYWYQQSLDQGLQFLIQYYNGEERAKGNILERFSAQQFPDLHSELNLSSLELGDSALYFCASSPLGGNTEAFFGQGTRLTVV.

This chain connects TRBV28 to TRBJ2-2, with TRBD1 identical over 8 bases. The CDR3 is 14 amino acids. After removal of 10 bases from V and 1 base from J, the junction contained 5 bases not matched to a gene. Germline V gene lookup returns CDR1 MDHEN and CDR2 SYDVKM. CDR3 DNA: TGTGCCATCCCGACAGGGGAGAACACCGGGGAGCTGTTTTTT. Translating it yields CAIPTGENTGELFF.

The chain is built from TRBV7-8 and TRBJ1-1; D not resolved. The V gene's germline CDR1 is SGHVS and CDR2 FQNEAQ. The germline V and J ends were trimmed by 5 bases and 1 base, with 11 bases remaining between them. CDR3 length equals 14 residues. The CDR3 DNA reads TGTGCCAGCAGCCCACTTGCGGCGAACACTGAAGCTTTCTTT. Amino acids: CASSPLAANTEAFF.

This chain joins TRBV6-5 and TRBJ2-5; a weak D match, TRBD2 (5 bases). Germline loops: CDR1 MNHEY, CDR2 SVGAGI. V was shortened by 9 bases and J by 5 bases, with 16 bases between the two germline ends. CDR3 length: 13 residues. CDR3: CASSQAGGETQYF. In DNA form, the CDR3 reads TGTGCCAGTAGCCAGGCGGGCGGGGAGACCCAGTACTTC.

The genes are TRBV5-1 and TRBJ2-3; 9 bases align to TRBD2. Trimming cost V 0 bases and J 5 bases; bases outside gene matches: 4. CDR1 is SGHRS and CDR2 is YFSETQ in the germline V gene. CDR3 size: 15 residues. This CDR3 is CASSLGAGGRDTQYF. The CDR3 bases are TGCGCCAGCAGCTTGGGAGCGGGAGGCAGAGATACGCAGTATTTT.